A single T cell receptor (beta chain) is shown here with its context. Its antigen is currently unknown. A single base separates this from a much larger clone, so it may be a read error. The iRepertoire nested amplicon-rescue multiplex PCR amplified TCR alpha and beta CDR3s from RNA. TCRdb re-called the multiplex PCR reads with MiXCR, one entry per CDR3 protein. This table has 400,000 or so distinct CDR3 sequences, roughly two fifths appearing once. The sample belongs to a study of glioma-infiltrating T cells. Whole-study findings and limits: Shared blood CDR3 signature motifs marked patients with low tissue-blood divergence.

Trimming pared 7 bases from V and 5 bases from J, leaving 18 bases between. Germline V lookup: CDR1 MNHEY, CDR2 SMNVEV (reference sequence). The CDR3 is 15 residues long. Source material: glioma tissue, nonneoplastic brain tissue, or PBMCs (not recorded which). The sequence was collected from a human donor with low-grade glioma or glioblastoma, undergoing nonglioma brain surgery, or in good health (not recorded which). This sequence joins TRBV27 and TRBJ2-1; TRBD2 is a possible D gene (6 bases). CDR3 bases: TGTGCCAGCAAGCCTGGTAGCGGTATAGACAATGAGCAGTTCTTC. Protein: CASKPGSGIDNEQFF.